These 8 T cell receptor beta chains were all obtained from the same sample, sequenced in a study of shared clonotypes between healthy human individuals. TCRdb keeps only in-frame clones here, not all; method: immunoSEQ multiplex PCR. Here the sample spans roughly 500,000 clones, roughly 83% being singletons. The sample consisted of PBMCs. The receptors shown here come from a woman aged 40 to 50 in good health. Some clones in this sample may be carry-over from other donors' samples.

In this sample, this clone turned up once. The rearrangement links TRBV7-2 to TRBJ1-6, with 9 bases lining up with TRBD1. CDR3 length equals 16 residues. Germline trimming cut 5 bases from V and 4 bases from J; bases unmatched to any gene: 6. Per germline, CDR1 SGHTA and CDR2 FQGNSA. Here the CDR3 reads CASSTGGLVYNSPLHF. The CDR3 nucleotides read TGTGCCAGCAGCACAGGGGGCTTAGTTTATAATTCACCCCTCCACTTT. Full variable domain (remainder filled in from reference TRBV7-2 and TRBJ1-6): GAGVSQSPSNKVTEKGKDVELRCDPISGHTALYWYRQSLGQGLEFLIYFQGNSAPDKSGLPSDRFSAERTGGSVSTLTIQRTQQEDSAVYLCASSTGGLVYNSPLHFGNGTRLTVT.

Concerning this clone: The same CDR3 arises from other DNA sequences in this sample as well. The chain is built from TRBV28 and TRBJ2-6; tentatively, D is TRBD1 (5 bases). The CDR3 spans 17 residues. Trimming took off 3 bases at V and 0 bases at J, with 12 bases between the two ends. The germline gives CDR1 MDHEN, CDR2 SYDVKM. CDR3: CASSFGAAYSGANVLTF. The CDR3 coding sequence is TGTGCCAGCAGTTTTGGGGCAGCCTACTCTGGGGCCAACGTCCTGACTTTC.

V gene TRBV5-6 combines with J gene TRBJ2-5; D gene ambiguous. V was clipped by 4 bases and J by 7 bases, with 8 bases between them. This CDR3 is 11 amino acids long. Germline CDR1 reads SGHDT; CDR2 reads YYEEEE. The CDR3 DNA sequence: TGTGCCAGCAGCCGAGTGGGGACCCAGTACTTC. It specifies CASSRVGTQYF.

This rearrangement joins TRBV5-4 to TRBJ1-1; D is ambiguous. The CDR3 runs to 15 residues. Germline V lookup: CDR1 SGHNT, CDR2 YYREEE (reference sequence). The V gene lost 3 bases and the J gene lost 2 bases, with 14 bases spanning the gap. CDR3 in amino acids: CASSSVPEPNTEAFF. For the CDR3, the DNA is TGTGCCAGCAGCTCAGTGCCAGAACCTAACACTGAAGCTTTCTTT.

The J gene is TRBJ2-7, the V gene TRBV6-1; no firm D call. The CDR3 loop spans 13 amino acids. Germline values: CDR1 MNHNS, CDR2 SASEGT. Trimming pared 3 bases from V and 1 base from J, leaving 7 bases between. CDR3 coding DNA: TGTGCCAGCAGTGAGAGTCGTTCCTACGAGCAGTACTTC. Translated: CASSESRSYEQYF.

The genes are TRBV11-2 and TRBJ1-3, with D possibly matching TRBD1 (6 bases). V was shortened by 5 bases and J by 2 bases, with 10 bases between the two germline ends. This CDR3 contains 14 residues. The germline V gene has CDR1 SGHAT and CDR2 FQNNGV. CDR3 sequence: CASSASGAGNTIYF. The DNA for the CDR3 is TGTGCCAGCAGCGCTTCAGGGGCTGGAAACACCATATATTTT.

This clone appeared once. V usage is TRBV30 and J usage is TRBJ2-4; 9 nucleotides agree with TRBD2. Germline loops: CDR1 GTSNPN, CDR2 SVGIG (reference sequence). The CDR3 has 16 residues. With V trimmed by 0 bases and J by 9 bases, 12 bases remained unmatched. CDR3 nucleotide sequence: TGTGCCTGGAGTGTACGTAATAGCGGGAGTCAGAGCATTCAGTACTTC. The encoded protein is CAWSVRNSGSQSIQYF.

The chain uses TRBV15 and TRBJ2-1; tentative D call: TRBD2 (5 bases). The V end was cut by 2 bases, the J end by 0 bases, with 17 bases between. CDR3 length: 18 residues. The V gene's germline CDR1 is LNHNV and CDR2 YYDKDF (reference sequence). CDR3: CATSRFPLARSSYNEQFF. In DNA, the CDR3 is TGTGCCACCAGCAGATTCCCTCTAGCTCGTAGCTCCTACAATGAGCAGTTCTTC.